Listed here are 30 T cell receptor beta chains from one sample, sequenced in a study of T cell repertoires in cytomegalovirus infection. Their recognized antigens are unknown. MiXCR was run by TCRdb on the reads, yielding one entry per CDR3 protein. The data show hundreds of thousands of distinct CDR3 sequences, with about a third seen just once and around an eighth held by the top ten. This specimen was cultured CD8+ T cells from PBMCs, taken from culture after CMV antigen stimulation. The receptors here all came from a human donor in good health (CMV status not recorded). Some clones in this sample may be carry-over from other donors' samples.

For this clonotype: One end of the junction is discordant with germline, which a read error may explain. Here the CDR3 reads CVSNTKGASSYNAQFF. CDR3 sequence (DNA): TGTGTCAGCAACACGAAAGGGGCGAGTTCCTACAATGCGCAGTTCTTC. The J gene is TRBJ2-1, the V gene TRBV12-3 or TRBV12-4; possible D gene TRBD1, 5 bases. The CDR3 totals 16 residues.

This clonotype occurred a few times. The chain links TRBV6-4 to TRBJ2-1; perhaps TRBD2 as D (5 bases). CDR3 size: 13 residues. V lost 5 bases and J 8 bases, leaving 13 bases between the germline ends. Germline lookup yields CDR1 MRHNA and CDR2 SNTAGT. CDR3 residues: CASSLSPGDEQFF. In nucleotides, the CDR3 is TGTGCCAGCAGTCTCTCTCCCGGGGATGAGCAGTTCTTC.

The chain links TRBV28 to TRBJ1-5; a possible D gene is TRBD1 (6 bases). V gave up 2 bases and J gave up 2 bases, with 16 bases separating them. The CDR3 is 17 residues long. Germline V gene sequence: CDR1 MDHEN, CDR2 SYDVKM. The CDR3 region is CASSLLTTGMGNQPQHF. CDR3 in DNA: TGTGCCAGCAGTTTACTCACTACAGGGATGGGCAATCAGCCCCAGCATTTT. The complete variable domain, with remaining parts taken from reference TRBV28 and TRBJ1-5, reads DVKVTQSSRYLVKRTGEKVFLECVQDMDHENMFWYRQDPGLGLRLIYFSYDVKMKEKGDIPEGYSVSREKKERFSLILESASTNQTSMYLCASSLLTTGMGNQPQHFGDGTRLSIL.

This clonotype was seen ten or more times. V is TRBV19 and J is TRBJ1-2; weak D call: TRBD1 (5 bases). Looked up from germline, CDR1 is LNHDA and CDR2 is SQIVND (reference sequence). V lost 5 bases and J lost 4, with 29 bases in between. There are 19 residues in the CDR3. The CDR3 reads CASSVREGLSPGHSYGYTF. CDR3 sequence (DNA): TGTGCCAGTAGTGTCCGTGAGGGCCTATCACCGGGGCACAGCTATGGCTACACCTTC.

This clonotype has just a few counts. V is TRBV6-2 or TRBV6-3 and J is TRBJ2-5, with D possibly called TRBD1 or TRBD2 (6 bases each). The CDR3 covers 14 residues. With 2 bases removed from V and 3 bases from J, the gap between germline ends came to 10 bases. From germline, CDR1 is MNHEY and CDR2 SVGEGT. CDR3 in DNA: TGTGCCAGCAGTTACGGGGGGCGTGAAGAGACCCAGTACTTC. Amino acid sequence: CASSYGGREETQYF.

The rearrangement joins TRBV18 to TRBJ2-5; D is unresolved. The CDR3 loop spans 15 amino acids. V was cut by 4 bases and J by 1 base, with 13 bases left in between. Germline values: CDR1 KGHSH, CDR2 LQKENI. The CDR3 DNA follows: TGTGCCAGCTCACTATCGATGCGTCCCCAAGAGACCCAGTACTTC. Translating it yields CASSLSMRPQETQYF.

This clonotype has ten or more counts. The chain recombines TRBV11-3 with TRBJ1-3, with 7 bases fitting TRBD1. CDR3 size: 15 residues. The trim removed 5 bases at V and 0 bases at J, leaving 4 bases unmatched. Germline lookup yields CDR1 SGHNT and CDR2 YENEEA. This chain's CDR3 is CASSRDSSSGNTIYF. The CDR3 DNA is TGTGCCAGCAGCCGGGACAGCTCCTCTGGAAACACCATATATTTT.

The sample holds one count of this clonotype. The CDR3, as DNA: TGTGCCAGCAGCCACGGCAGGGGGCGATTCAATGAGCAGTTCTTC. Translating it yields CASSHGRGRFNEQFF. The V and J genes are TRBV14 and TRBJ2-1, with 8 bases fitting TRBD1. With 3 bases clipped from V and 6 bases from J, the junction kept 7 bases outside the gene matches. The CDR3 is 15 amino acids. Germline V gene data show CDR1 as SGHDN and CDR2 as FVKESK.

This clonotype was detected many times. The chain is built from TRBV7-2 and TRBJ1-2, with a possible D match to TRBD1 (6 bases). The CDR3 has 14 residues. Germline CDR1 SGHTA, CDR2 FQGNSA. Trimming took off 4 bases at V and 3 bases at J, with 12 bases between the two ends. CDR3 protein: CASSSGQSYYGYTF. In nucleotides, the CDR3 is TGTGCCAGCAGCTCCGGACAGAGCTACTATGGCTACACCTTC.

V and J are TRBV12-3 or TRBV12-4 and TRBJ2-7; TRBD2 matches 9 bases. With V trimmed by 10 bases and J by 2 bases, 12 bases remained unmatched. There are 15 residues in the CDR3. CDR3 sequence reads: CAITPGGGGPYEQYF. In nucleotides, the CDR3 is TGTGCCATCACCCCAGGCGGGGGGGGACCCTACGAGCAGTACTTC.

This rearrangement joins TRBV6-6 to TRBJ1-2, with a possible D match to TRBD1 (5 bases). Between the trimmed V and J ends, which lost 7 bases and 1 base, there was a span of 16 bases. Germline values: CDR1 MNHNY, CDR2 SVGAGI (reference sequence). This CDR3 is 15 amino acids long. Here the CDR3 reads CASTGGVSLNYGYTF. CDR3 nucleotides: TGTGCCAGCACGGGGGGGGTGTCCCTTAACTATGGCTACACCTTC.

The genes are TRBV9 and TRBJ2-3, with 7 bases that match TRBD2. CDR1 and CDR2 from the germline V gene are SGDLS and YYNGEE. The junction had 6 bases not matched to a gene; V was cut back by 0 bases and J by 2 bases. The CDR3 spans 16 residues. CDR3 in DNA: TGTGCCAGCAGCGTAGGCGATAGCGGGTTCACAGATACGCAGTATTTT. It encodes CASSVGDSGFTDTQYF.

This clonotype was detected a few times. This CDR3 reads CASSLPGQQGAREKLFF. The DNA for the CDR3 is TGTGCCAGCAGCTTACCCGGCCAACAGGGGGCGCGTGAAAAACTGTTTTTT. This chain links TRBV7-9 with TRBJ1-4; TRBD1 matches at 9 bases. The CDR3 runs 17 residues. Germline CDR1 SEHNR, CDR2 FQNEAQ (reference sequence). Unmatched junction bases numbered 11, after V lost 2 bases and J lost 7 bases.

This clonotype has more than one count but fewer than ten. V gene TRBV7-9 combines with J gene TRBJ1-1; no firm D call. There are 15 residues in the CDR3. V lost 5 bases to trimming and J lost 4 bases, with 17 bases between them. Germline CDR1 is SEHNR and CDR2 is FQNEAQ (reference sequence). The CDR3 here is CASSPRQRPFTEAFF. CDR3 bases: TGTGCCAGCAGCCCTAGACAAAGACCATTCACTGAAGCTTTCTTT.

CDR3 amino acids: CASITSGGAYNEQFF. The CDR3 DNA follows: TGTGCCAGCATCACTAGCGGGGGGGCCTACAATGAGCAGTTCTTC. This chain links TRBV6-2 or TRBV6-3 with TRBJ2-1; 13 nucleotides align to TRBD2. Germline V CDR1 and CDR2: MNHEY, SVGEGT. V lost 7 bases and J lost 2; bases outside the gene matches: 2. The CDR3 contains 15 residues.

This clonotype was seen more than once but under ten times. CDR3 loop: CASSPGGLAYNEQFF. For the CDR3, the DNA is TGTGCCAGCAGCCCAGGGGGATTAGCCTACAATGAGCAGTTCTTC. The chain links TRBV7-8 to TRBJ2-1; 7 bases match TRBD1. Losses at the gene ends were 5 bases for V and 2 bases for J; bases not matched to a gene: 6. Germline values: CDR1 SGHVS, CDR2 FQNEAQ. This CDR3 is 15 amino acids long.

This clonotype was detected only a few times. This chain links TRBV3-1 with TRBJ2-7; the D is unclear. Deletions cut 0 bases from V and 1 base from J, with 7 bases between. Germline CDR1 reads LGHDT; CDR2 reads YNNKEL (reference sequence). The length of the CDR3 is 14 residues. In DNA form, the CDR3 reads TGTGCCAGCAGCCAAGATTTTGGGTCCTACGAGCAGTACGTC. It codes for CASSQDFGSYEQYV.

The chain has TRBV4-1 and TRBJ2-2; 7 bases fit TRBD1. V shed 0 bases and J 7 bases; nucleotides not matched to a gene: 5. CDR3 length equals 15 residues. From germline, CDR1 is MGHRA and CDR2 YSYEKL. CDR3 nucleotide sequence: TGCGCCAGCAGCCAAGAAGGGGCAGGGGGCGGGGAGCTGTTTTTT. Translation: CASSQEGAGGGELFF.

The rearrangement links TRBV7-9 to TRBJ1-2; D perhaps matches TRBD1 (5 bases). V was trimmed by 6 bases and J by 2 bases, leaving 7 bases between them. Germline V lookup: CDR1 SEHNR, CDR2 FQNEAQ (reference sequence). The CDR3 loop spans 12 amino acids. DNA of the CDR3: TGTGCCAGCAGATGGGGGAACTATGGCTACACCTTC. Protein sequence: CASRWGNYGYTF.

This sequence joins TRBV2 and TRBJ2-7; TRBD2 might be the D (5 bases). V lost 2 bases and J 6 bases, leaving 11 bases between the germline ends. CDR1 and CDR2 from the germline V gene are SNHLY and FYNNEI. This CDR3 contains 13 residues. CDR3 DNA sequence: TGTGCCAGCAGTGAAACGGGGATGGGCGAGCAGTACGTC. Protein product: CASSETGMGEQYV.

This clonotype was detected a few times. The chain has TRBV12-3 or TRBV12-4 and TRBJ1-1; D uncertain. V shed 6 bases and J shed 7 bases, with 9 bases lying between them. The CDR3 extends over 11 amino acids. In DNA, the CDR3 is TGTGCCAGCAGGCCTTCAGGTGAAGCTTTCTTT. Translating gives CASRPSGEAFF.

This clonotype was found a few times. V and J are TRBV19 and TRBJ2-1; D not resolved. The CDR3 extends over 18 amino acids. Germline CDR1 and CDR2: LNHDA and SQIVND (reference sequence). Trimming stripped 2 bases from V and 0 bases from J, with 17 bases between. CDR3 sequence reads: CASSILRTAHSSYNEQFF. For the CDR3, the DNA is TGTGCCAGTAGTATACTCCGAACAGCCCATAGCTCCTACAATGAGCAGTTCTTC. The variable domain in full, with the rest retrieved from reference TRBV19 and TRBJ2-1, is DGGITQSPKYLFRKEGQNVTLSCEQNLNHDAMYWYRQDPGQGLRLIYYSQIVNDFQKGDIAEGYSVSREKKESFPLTVTSAQKNPTAFYLCASSILRTAHSSYNEQFFGPGTRLTVL.

The V gene is TRBV19, the J gene TRBJ2-2, with D perhaps TRBD1 (6 bases). Deletions cut 9 bases from V and 2 bases from J, with 13 bases between. The CDR3 extends over 14 amino acids. Per the germline V gene, CDR1 is LNHDA and CDR2 is SQIVND (reference sequence). The CDR3 sequence is CASLQGKNTGELFF. Here the CDR3 DNA reads TGTGCCAGCCTCCAGGGGAAAAACACCGGGGAGCTGTTTTTT.

Many counts were recorded for this clonotype. V usage is TRBV7-9 and J usage is TRBJ1-1; D might be TRBD1 (6 bases). V was pared by 4 bases and J by 5 bases, with 8 bases between. CDR3 length: 12 amino acids. Germline V gene lookup returns CDR1 SEHNR and CDR2 FQNEAQ (reference sequence). CDR3 bases: TGTGCCAGCAGCTCCAGGGGAACTGAAGCTTTCTTT. This sequence encodes CASSSRGTEAFF. The full variable domain, rest sourced from reference TRBV7-9 and TRBJ1-1, is DTGVSQNPRHKITKRGQNVTFRCDPISEHNRLYWYRQTLGQGPEFLTYFQNEAQLEKSRLLSDRFSAERPKGSFSTLEIQRTEQGDSAMYLCASSSRGTEAFFGQGTRLTVV.

The chain has TRBV19 and TRBJ2-3, with TRBD2 matching over 9 bases. CDR1 and CDR2 (germline): LNHDA, SQIVND (reference sequence). The CDR3 is 16 residues long. With V trimmed by 3 bases and J by 5 bases, 9 bases remained unmatched. DNA for the CDR3: TGTGCCAGTAGTATCGGGGTAGCGGGGGCTCAAGATACGCAGTATTTT. It encodes CASSIGVAGAQDTQYF.

In this sample, this clonotype turned up once. The chain combines TRBV7-2 with TRBJ2-1; 8 bases map to TRBD1. V was pared by 2 bases and J by 6 bases, with 6 bases of the junction left unmatched. This CDR3 region has 15 residues. CDR1 and CDR2 from the germline V gene are SGHTA and FQGNSA. CDR3 residues: CASSLFRTGINEQFF. CDR3 nucleotides: TGTGCCAGCAGCTTATTCCGGACAGGGATCAATGAGCAGTTCTTC.

This chain links TRBV5-4 with TRBJ1-3; D might be TRBD1 (5 bases). V was trimmed by 4 bases and J by 0 bases, leaving 14 bases between them. This CDR3 comprises 16 residues. Per the germline V gene, CDR1 is SGHNT and CDR2 is YYREEE (reference sequence). CDR3 amino acids: CASSITDSYSGNTIYF. DNA for the CDR3: TGTGCCAGCAGCATTACCGACAGCTACTCTGGAAACACCATATATTTT.

This clonotype was seen a few times. The chain links TRBV5-4 to TRBJ2-5; TRBD2 matches 8 bases. V shed 0 bases, J shed 3 bases, and the junction held 1 base outside the gene matches. The CDR3 is 14 amino acids. CDR1 is SGHNT and CDR2 is YYREEE in the germline V gene (reference sequence). CDR3 sequence (DNA): TGTGCCAGCAGCTTGGAGCGGGGGAAAGAGACCCAGTACTTC. It yields the protein CASSLERGKETQYF.

This clonotype was counted a single time. The rearrangement links TRBV16 to TRBJ2-2, with TRBD1 matching 7 bases. Looked up from germline, CDR1 is KGHSY and CDR2 is FQNENV. The CDR3 covers 16 residues. Losses at the gene ends were 3 bases for V and 1 base for J; bases not matched to a gene: 5. CDR3 DNA: TGTGCCAGCAGCCACCCCGGGACAGAGAACACCGGGGAGCTGTTTTTT. Its translation: CASSHPGTENTGELFF.

The chain employs TRBV20-1 and TRBJ2-7; tentative D call: TRBD2 (7 bases). This CDR3 comprises 16 residues. V was cut by 0 bases and J by 0 bases, with 15 bases left in between. Germline CDR1 reads DFQATT; CDR2 reads SNEGSKA (reference sequence). CDR3 sequence: CSARDIGRGPSYEQYF. The CDR3 nucleotides are TGCAGTGCTAGAGATATCGGGCGGGGGCCCTCCTACGAGCAGTACTTC.